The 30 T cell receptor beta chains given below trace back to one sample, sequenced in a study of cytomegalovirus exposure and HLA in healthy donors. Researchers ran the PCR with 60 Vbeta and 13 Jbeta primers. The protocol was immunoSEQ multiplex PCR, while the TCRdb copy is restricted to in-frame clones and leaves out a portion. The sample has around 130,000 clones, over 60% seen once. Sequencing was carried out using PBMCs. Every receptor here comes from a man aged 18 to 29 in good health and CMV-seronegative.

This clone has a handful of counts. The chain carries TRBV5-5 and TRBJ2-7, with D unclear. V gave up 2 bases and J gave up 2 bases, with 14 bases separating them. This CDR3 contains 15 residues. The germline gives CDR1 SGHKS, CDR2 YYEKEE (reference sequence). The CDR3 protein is CASSFSLWQTYEQYF. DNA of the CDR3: TGTGCCAGCAGCTTTAGCTTATGGCAGACCTACGAGCAGTACTTC.

The CDR3 region is CASLDRVGSSSPLHF. The CDR3 DNA is TGTGCCAGCCTGGACAGGGTGGGTAGTAGTTCACCCCTCCACTTT. This chain connects TRBV28 to TRBJ1-6; 8 bases fit TRBD1. J gave up 9 bases and V 8 bases, and 12 bases lay outside the gene matches. From germline, CDR1 is MDHEN and CDR2 SYDVKM. The CDR3 is 15 amino acids.

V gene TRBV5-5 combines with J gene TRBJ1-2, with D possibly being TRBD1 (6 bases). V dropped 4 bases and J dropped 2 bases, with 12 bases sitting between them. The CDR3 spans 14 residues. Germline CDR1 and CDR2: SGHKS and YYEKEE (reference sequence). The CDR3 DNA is TGTGCCAGCAGCCTCCGGGGGGCCAACTATGGCTACACCTTC. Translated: CASSLRGANYGYTF. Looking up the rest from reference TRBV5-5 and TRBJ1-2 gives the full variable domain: DAGVTQSPTHLIKTRGQQVTLRCSPISGHKSVSWYQQVLGQGPQFIFQYYEKEERGRGNFPDRFSARQFPNYSSELNVNALLLGDSALYLCASSLRGANYGYTFGSGTRLTVV.

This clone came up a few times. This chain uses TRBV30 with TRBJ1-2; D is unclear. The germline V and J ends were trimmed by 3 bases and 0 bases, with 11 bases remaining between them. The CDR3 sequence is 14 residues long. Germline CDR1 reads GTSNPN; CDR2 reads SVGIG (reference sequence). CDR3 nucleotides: TGTGCCTGGAGCCAAACGGGAGCTAACTATGGCTACACCTTC. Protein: CAWSQTGANYGYTF.

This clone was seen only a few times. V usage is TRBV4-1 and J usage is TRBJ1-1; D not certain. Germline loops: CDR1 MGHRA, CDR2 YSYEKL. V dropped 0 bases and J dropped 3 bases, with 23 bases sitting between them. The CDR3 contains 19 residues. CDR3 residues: CASSQESPEAHRRYTEAFF. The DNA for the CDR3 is TGCGCCAGCAGCCAAGAATCGCCGGAGGCCCATCGGAGGTACACTGAAGCTTTCTTT.

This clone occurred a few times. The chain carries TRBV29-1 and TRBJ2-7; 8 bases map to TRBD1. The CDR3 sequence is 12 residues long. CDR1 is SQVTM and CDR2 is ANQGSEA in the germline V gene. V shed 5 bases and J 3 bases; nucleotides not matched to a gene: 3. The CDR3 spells CSVPGQGYEQYF. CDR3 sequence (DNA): TGCAGCGTTCCCGGACAGGGCTACGAGCAGTACTTC.

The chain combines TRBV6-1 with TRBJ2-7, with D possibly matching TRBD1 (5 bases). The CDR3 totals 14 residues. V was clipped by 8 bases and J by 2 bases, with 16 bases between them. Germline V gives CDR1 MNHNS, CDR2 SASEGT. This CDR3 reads CASLVQGIAYEQYF. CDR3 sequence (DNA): TGTGCCAGCTTGGTCCAGGGAATAGCCTACGAGCAGTACTTC.

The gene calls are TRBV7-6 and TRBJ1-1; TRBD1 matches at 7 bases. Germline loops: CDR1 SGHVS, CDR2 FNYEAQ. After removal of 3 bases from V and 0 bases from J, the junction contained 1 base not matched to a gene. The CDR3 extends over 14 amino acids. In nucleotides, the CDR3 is TGTGCCAGCAGCTTGGGACAGATGAACACTGAAGCTTTCTTT. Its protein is CASSLGQMNTEAFF.

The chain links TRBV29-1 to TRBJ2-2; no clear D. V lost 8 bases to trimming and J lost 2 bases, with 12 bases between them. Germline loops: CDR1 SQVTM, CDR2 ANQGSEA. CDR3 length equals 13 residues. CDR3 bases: TGCAGCTTGCGAGATACCAACACCGGGGAGCTGTTTTTT. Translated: CSLRDTNTGELFF.

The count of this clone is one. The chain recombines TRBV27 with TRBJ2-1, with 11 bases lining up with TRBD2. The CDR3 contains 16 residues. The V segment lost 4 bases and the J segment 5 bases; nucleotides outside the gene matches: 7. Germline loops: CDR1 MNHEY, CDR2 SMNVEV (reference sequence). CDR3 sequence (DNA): TGTGCCAGCAGTTGGTTTTTAGCGGGGGGGGACAATGAGCAGTTCTTC. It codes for CASSWFLAGGDNEQFF.

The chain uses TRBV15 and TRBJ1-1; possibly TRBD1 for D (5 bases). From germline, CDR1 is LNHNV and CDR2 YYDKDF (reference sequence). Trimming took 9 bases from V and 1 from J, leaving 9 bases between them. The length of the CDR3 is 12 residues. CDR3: CATGRGNTEAFF. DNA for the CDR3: TGTGCCACTGGAAGGGGGAACACTGAAGCTTTCTTT.

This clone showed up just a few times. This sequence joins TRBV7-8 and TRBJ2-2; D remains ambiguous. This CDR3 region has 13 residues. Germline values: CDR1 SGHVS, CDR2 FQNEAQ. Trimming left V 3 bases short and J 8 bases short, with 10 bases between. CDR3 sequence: CASSFAGWGELFF. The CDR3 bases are TGTGCCAGCAGCTTCGCCGGGTGGGGGGAGCTGTTTTTT.

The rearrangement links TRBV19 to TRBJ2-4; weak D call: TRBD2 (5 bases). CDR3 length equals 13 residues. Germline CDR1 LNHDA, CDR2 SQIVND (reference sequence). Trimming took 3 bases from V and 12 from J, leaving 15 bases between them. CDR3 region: CASSMDRAGGQYF. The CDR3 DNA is TGTGCCAGTAGTATGGACCGGGCTGGAGGTCAGTACTTC.

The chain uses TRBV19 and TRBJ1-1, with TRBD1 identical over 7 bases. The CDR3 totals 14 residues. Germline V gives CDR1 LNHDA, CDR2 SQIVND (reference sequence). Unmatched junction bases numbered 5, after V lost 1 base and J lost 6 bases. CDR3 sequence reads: CASSIVEGAAEAFF. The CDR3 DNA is TGTGCCAGTAGTATAGTTGAGGGGGCAGCTGAAGCTTTCTTT.

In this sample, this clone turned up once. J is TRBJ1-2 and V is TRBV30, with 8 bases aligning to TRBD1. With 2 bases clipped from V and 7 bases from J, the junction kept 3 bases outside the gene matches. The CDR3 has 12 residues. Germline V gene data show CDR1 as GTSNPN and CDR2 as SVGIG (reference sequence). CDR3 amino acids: CAWSFTGGGYTF. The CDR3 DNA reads TGTGCCTGGAGTTTTACAGGGGGTGGCTACACCTTC.

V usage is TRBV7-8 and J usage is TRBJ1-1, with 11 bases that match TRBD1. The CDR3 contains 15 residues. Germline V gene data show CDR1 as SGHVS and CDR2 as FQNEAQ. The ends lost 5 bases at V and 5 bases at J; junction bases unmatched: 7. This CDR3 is CASSQGQGARTEAFF. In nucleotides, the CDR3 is TGTGCCAGCAGCCAAGGACAGGGGGCGCGGACTGAAGCTTTCTTT.

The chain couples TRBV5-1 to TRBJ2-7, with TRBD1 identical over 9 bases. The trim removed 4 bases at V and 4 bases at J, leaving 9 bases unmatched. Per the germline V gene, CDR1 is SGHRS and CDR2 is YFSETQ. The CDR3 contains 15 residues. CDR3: CASSPTGTGRYEQYF. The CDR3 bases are TGCGCCAGCAGCCCCACCGGGACAGGGAGGTACGAGCAGTACTTC.

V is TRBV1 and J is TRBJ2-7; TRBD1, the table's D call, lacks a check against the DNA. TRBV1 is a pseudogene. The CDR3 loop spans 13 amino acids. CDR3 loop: CTSSRDNSYEQYF. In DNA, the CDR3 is TGCACCAGCAGCCGAGACAACTCCTACGAGCAGTACTTC.

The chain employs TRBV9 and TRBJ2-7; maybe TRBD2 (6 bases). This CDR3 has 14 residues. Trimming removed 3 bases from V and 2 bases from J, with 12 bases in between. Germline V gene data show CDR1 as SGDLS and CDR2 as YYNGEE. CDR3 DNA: TGTGCCAGCAGCGCAGGAGGGCTTACCTACGAGCAGTACTTC. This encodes CASSAGGLTYEQYF. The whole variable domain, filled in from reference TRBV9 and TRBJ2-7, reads DSGVTQTPKHLITATGQRVTLRCSPRSGDLSVYWYQQSLDQGLQFLIQYYNGEERAKGNILERFSAQQFPDLHSELNLSSLELGDSALYFCASSAGGLTYEQYFGPGTRLTVT.

CDR3 bases: TGCGCCAGCAGCTTGGGACTAGCGGGGACTTTAGAGACCCAGTACTTC. This gives the protein CASSLGLAGTLETQYF. The rearrangement joins TRBV5-1 to TRBJ2-5; the match to TRBD2 covers 11 bases. Losses at the gene ends were 0 bases for V and 4 bases for J; bases not matched to a gene: 5. The CDR3 extends over 16 amino acids. The germline CDR1 and CDR2 sequences are SGHRS and YFSETQ.

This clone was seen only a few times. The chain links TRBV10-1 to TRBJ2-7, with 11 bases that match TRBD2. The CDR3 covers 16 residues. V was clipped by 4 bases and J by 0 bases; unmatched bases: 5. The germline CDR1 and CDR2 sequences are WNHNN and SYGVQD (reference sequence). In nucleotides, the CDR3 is TGCGCCAGCAGTGGACTAGCGGGGACAAGCTCCTACGAGCAGTACTTC. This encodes CASSGLAGTSSYEQYF.

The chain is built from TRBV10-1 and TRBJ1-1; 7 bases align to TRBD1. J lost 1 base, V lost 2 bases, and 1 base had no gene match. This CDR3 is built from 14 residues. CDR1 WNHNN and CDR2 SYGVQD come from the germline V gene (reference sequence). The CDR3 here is CASSERQGNTEAFF. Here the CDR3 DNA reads TGCGCCAGCAGTGAGCGACAGGGGAACACTGAAGCTTTCTTT.

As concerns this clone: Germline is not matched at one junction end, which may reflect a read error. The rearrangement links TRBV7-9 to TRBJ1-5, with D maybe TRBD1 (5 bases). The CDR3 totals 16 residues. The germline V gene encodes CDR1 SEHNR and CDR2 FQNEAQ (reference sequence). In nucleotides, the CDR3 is TGTTCCAGCAGTCGCGGGGCCGGGGGGAGCAATCAGCCCCAGCATTTT. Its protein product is CSSSRGAGGSNQPQHF.

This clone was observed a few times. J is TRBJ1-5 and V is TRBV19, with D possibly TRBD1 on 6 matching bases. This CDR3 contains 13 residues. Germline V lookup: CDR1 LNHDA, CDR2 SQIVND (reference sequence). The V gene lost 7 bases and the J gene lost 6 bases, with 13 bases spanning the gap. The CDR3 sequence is CASNRVGSQPQHF. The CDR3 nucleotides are TGTGCCAGTAACAGGGTGGGAAGTCAGCCCCAGCATTTT. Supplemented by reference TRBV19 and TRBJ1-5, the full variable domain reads DGGITQSPKYLFRKEGQNVTLSCEQNLNHDAMYWYRQDPGQGLRLIYYSQIVNDFQKGDIAEGYSVSREKKESFPLTVTSAQKNPTAFYLCASNRVGSQPQHFGDGTRLSIL.

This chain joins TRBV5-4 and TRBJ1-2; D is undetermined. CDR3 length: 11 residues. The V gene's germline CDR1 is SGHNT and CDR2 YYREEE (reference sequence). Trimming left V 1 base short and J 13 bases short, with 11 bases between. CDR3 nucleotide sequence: TGTGCCAGCAGCTTGAATGTCCAGGTCACCTTC. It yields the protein CASSLNVQVTF.

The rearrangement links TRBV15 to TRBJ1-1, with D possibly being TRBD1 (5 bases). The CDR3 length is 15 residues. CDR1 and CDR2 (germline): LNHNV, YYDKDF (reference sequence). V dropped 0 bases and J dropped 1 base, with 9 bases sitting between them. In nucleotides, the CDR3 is TGTGCCACCAGCAGAGATTCCGGGGGGAACACTGAAGCTTTCTTT. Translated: CATSRDSGGNTEAFF.

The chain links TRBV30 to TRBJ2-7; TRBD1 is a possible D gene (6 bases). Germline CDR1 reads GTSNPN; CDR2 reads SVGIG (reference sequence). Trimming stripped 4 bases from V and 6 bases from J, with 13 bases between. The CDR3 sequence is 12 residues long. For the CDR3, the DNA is TGTGCCTGGACCGGGACACCCTTCGAGCAGTACTTC. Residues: CAWTGTPFEQYF.

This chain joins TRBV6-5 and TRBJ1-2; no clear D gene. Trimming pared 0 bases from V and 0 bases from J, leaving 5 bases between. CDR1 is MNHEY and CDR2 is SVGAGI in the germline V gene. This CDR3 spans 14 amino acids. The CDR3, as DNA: TGTGCCAGCAGTTACTCAGGAGCTAACTATGGCTACACCTTC. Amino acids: CASSYSGANYGYTF.

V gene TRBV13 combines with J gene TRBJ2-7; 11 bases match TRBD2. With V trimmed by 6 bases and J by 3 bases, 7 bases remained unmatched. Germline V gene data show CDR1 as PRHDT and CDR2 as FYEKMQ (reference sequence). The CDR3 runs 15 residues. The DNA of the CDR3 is TGTGCCAGCAGGGTTACCGGGACTAGCGGCTACGAGCAGTACTTC. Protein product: CASRVTGTSGYEQYF.

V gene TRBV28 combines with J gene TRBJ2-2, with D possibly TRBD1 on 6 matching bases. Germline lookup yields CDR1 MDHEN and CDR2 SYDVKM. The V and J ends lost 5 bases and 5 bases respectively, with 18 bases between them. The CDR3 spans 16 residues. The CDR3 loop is CASSHPVGTSTGELFF. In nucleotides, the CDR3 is TGTGCCAGCAGTCACCCGGTGGGGACATCGACCGGGGAGCTGTTTTTT.